The 19 T cell receptor beta chains given below trace back to one sample, sequenced in a study of blood T cell repertoires in COVID-19. Profiling relied on immunoSEQ multiplex PCR, and the TCRdb table lists in-frame clones only, not all of them. The sample holds about 170,000 clones; 90% are singletons and the top ten take approximately 0.5%. Sequences were obtained from peripheral blood. The receptors were sampled from a man aged 50 or older with acute or convalescent COVID-19.

V and J are TRBV6-2 or TRBV6-3 and TRBJ2-2; D is unclear. The CDR3 consists of 12 residues. Looked up from germline, CDR1 is MNHEY and CDR2 is SVGEGT. V lost 5 bases, J lost 4 bases, and 5 bases lay in between. CDR3 nucleotide sequence: TGTGCCAGCAGTCCAGGCACCGGGGAGCTGTTTTTT. Amino acid sequence: CASSPGTGELFF.

This clone was detected a few times. This chain joins TRBV19 and TRBJ1-6; perhaps TRBD1 as D (6 bases). Trimming removed 9 bases from V and 8 bases from J, with 17 bases in between. Germline V gene lookup returns CDR1 LNHDA and CDR2 SQIVND (reference sequence). The CDR3 is 14 residues long. In nucleotides, the CDR3 is TGTGCCAGCCAGGAGGACAGAACCGATTCACCCCTCCACTTT. It is translated as CASQEDRTDSPLHF.

The chain links TRBV5-1 to TRBJ2-7, with unresolved D. Germline V CDR1 and CDR2: SGHRS, YFSETQ. V dropped 0 bases and J dropped 3 bases, with 10 bases sitting between them. The CDR3 runs to 14 residues. CDR3 protein: CASSLAYSIYEQYF. CDR3 sequence (DNA): TGCGCCAGCAGCTTGGCCTACAGCATCTACGAGCAGTACTTC.

This chain uses TRBV28 with TRBJ2-7; TRBD2 aligns across 11 bases. The CDR3 has 15 residues. Germline V lookup: CDR1 MDHEN, CDR2 SYDVKM. The ends lost 6 bases at V and 4 bases at J; junction bases unmatched: 8. CDR3 sequence: CASSSPGLAEYEQYF. The CDR3 region has the DNA TGTGCCAGCAGCTCACCGGGACTAGCGGAGTACGAGCAGTACTTC.

On this clone itself: At one end the junction does not follow the germline gene, possibly because of a read error. The genes are TRBV5-1 and TRBJ1-1; D is uncertain. The CDR3 is 14 residues long. Germline V gene sequence: CDR1 SGHRS, CDR2 YFSETQ. CDR3 protein: CASSFEGMKTEAFF. The CDR3 DNA follows: TGCGCCAGCAGTTTTGAGGGAATGAAGACTGAAGCTTTCTTT.

This clone was found a few times. J is TRBJ1-5 and V is TRBV27, with a tentative D call TRBD1 (5 bases). The CDR3 has 14 residues. The V gene lost 6 bases and the J gene lost 5 bases, with 14 bases spanning the gap. Germline V gene lookup returns CDR1 MNHEY and CDR2 SMNVEV (reference sequence). CDR3 coding DNA: TGTGCCAGCAGCCAGGGTTGGGGGGATCAGCCCCAGCATTTT. Translated: CASSQGWGDQPQHF.

The chain employs TRBV30 and TRBJ2-3; possible D gene TRBD1, 6 bases. Germline values: CDR1 GTSNPN, CDR2 SVGIG (reference sequence). V lost 0 bases to trimming and J lost 0 bases, with 19 bases between them. This CDR3 is built from 18 residues. The CDR3 loop reads CAWSVLVGTTLSTDTQYF. In nucleotides, the CDR3 is TGTGCCTGGAGTGTACTTGTCGGGACAACGCTCAGCACAGATACGCAGTATTTT.

The V gene is TRBV6-6, the J gene TRBJ1-1; 9 bases line up with TRBD1. From germline, CDR1 is MNHNY and CDR2 SVGAGI (reference sequence). The CDR3 runs 16 residues. V shed 6 bases and J 0 bases; nucleotides not matched to a gene: 8. This CDR3 is CASSLPQGAMNTEAFF. For the CDR3, the DNA is TGTGCCAGCAGCCTCCCACAGGGGGCCATGAACACTGAAGCTTTCTTT.

The chain links TRBV10-3 to TRBJ2-7, with TRBD1 identical over 7 bases. Germline trimming cut 6 bases from V and 2 bases from J; bases unmatched to any gene: 4. Germline assignment: CDR1 ENHRY and CDR2 SYGVKD. The CDR3 has 13 residues. In nucleotides, the CDR3 is TGTGCCATCAGAAGTCAGGGGGCCTACGAGCAGTACTTC. As protein: CAIRSQGAYEQYF.

The rearrangement links TRBV9 to TRBJ2-5, with a weak D call TRBD1 (6 bases). The CDR3 is 14 amino acids. The germline V gene encodes CDR1 SGDLS and CDR2 YYNGEE. V gave up 1 base and J gave up 5 bases, with 12 bases separating them. Written as DNA, the CDR3 is TGTGCCAGCAGCGTAACTTGGCAGGGGGAGACCCAGTACTTC. It is translated as CASSVTWQGETQYF.

In the case of this clone: Other DNA sequences within the sample encode an identical CDR3. The V and J genes are TRBV6-5 and TRBJ1-5; the D is unclear. V gave up 2 bases and J gave up 7 bases, with 9 bases separating them. Germline V gene data show CDR1 as MNHEY and CDR2 as SVGAGI. This CDR3 has 13 residues. Written as DNA, the CDR3 is TGTGCCAGCAGTTACCGAGGCGGCCAGCCCCAGCATTTT. The encoded protein is CASSYRGGQPQHF.

The chain has TRBV7-6 and TRBJ2-3; TRBD1 aligns across 10 bases. The CDR3 covers 16 residues. V was pared by 3 bases and J by 2 bases, with 5 bases of the junction left unmatched. Germline V CDR1 and CDR2: SGHVS, FNYEAQ. For the CDR3, the DNA is TGTGCCAGCAGCTTTGGGACAGGGGACTTCACAGATACGCAGTATTTT. Its translation: CASSFGTGDFTDTQYF.

V is TRBV30 and J is TRBJ2-3; 9 bases fit TRBD2. V was clipped by 0 bases and J by 2 bases; unmatched bases: 9. The CDR3 is made up of 17 amino acids. Germline V gives CDR1 GTSNPN, CDR2 SVGIG (reference sequence). CDR3 region: CAWSVIPSSGVTDTQYF. Written as DNA, the CDR3 is TGTGCCTGGAGTGTAATCCCCTCTAGCGGGGTCACAGATACGCAGTATTTT.

This sequence joins TRBV5-5 and TRBJ1-6; TRBD1 aligns across 9 bases. The CDR3 covers 17 residues. The germline V gene has CDR1 SGHKS and CDR2 YYEKEE (reference sequence). Losses at the gene ends were 0 bases for V and 5 bases for J; bases not matched to a gene: 6. The DNA of the CDR3 is TGTGCCAGCAGCTTGGCCGGGACAGGGTATAATAATTCACCCCTCCACTTT. This translates into CASSLAGTGYNNSPLHF.

V and J are TRBV6-2 or TRBV6-3 and TRBJ2-1, with a weak D call TRBD2 (5 bases). Deletions cut 4 bases from V and 8 bases from J, with 21 bases between. The germline V gene has CDR1 MNHEY and CDR2 SVGEGT. This CDR3 spans 16 amino acids. CDR3 DNA sequence: TGTGCCAGCAGTTTGATGCGGCAGCTCTTGCGGGATGAGCAGTTCTTC. Protein: CASSLMRQLLRDEQFF.

CDR3 residues: CASSLAGLQETQYF. The CDR3 DNA reads TGCGCCAGCAGCTTAGCGGGATTGCAAGAGACCCAGTACTTC. This chain links TRBV4-1 with TRBJ2-5, with 8 nucleotides matching TRBD2. With 5 bases clipped from V and 2 bases from J, the junction kept 4 bases outside the gene matches. The CDR3 covers 14 residues. Looked up from germline, CDR1 is MGHRA and CDR2 is YSYEKL.

The V and J genes are TRBV4-2 and TRBJ1-4; 7 bases map to TRBD1. This CDR3 region has 15 residues. Germline CDR1 is LGHNA and CDR2 is YNFKEQ. V was pared by 3 bases and J by 7 bases, with 8 bases of the junction left unmatched. This CDR3 reads CASSQRQGDLEKLFF. The CDR3 bases are TGTGCCAGCAGCCAGCGACAGGGAGACCTTGAAAAACTGTTTTTT.

In DNA, the CDR3 is TGTGCCAGCAATCTGGACAGGGGGGACGAGCAGTACTTC. This codes for CASNLDRGDEQYF. The J gene is TRBJ2-7, the V gene TRBV6-5; 10 bases map to TRBD1. The V gene end was trimmed by 7 bases and the J gene end by 5 bases; junction bases not matched to a gene: 5. The CDR3 has 13 residues. Germline CDR1 reads MNHEY; CDR2 reads SVGAGI.

The chain couples TRBV7-9 to TRBJ2-5, with 11 nucleotides matching TRBD1. Looked up from germline, CDR1 is SEHNR and CDR2 is FQNEAQ (reference sequence). CDR3 length: 15 residues. After removal of 3 bases from V and 4 bases from J, the junction contained 4 bases not matched to a gene. For the CDR3, the DNA is TGTGCCAGCAGCTTGGACAGGGGGCGCGGAGAGACCCAGTACTTC. Amino acids: CASSLDRGRGETQYF. The full variable domain, rest sourced from reference TRBV7-9 and TRBJ2-5, is DTGVSQNPRHKITKRGQNVTFRCDPISEHNRLYWYRQTLGQGPEFLTYFQNEAQLEKSRLLSDRFSAERPKGSFSTLEIQRTEQGDSAMYLCASSLDRGRGETQYFGPGTRLLVL.